The clone carrying this TCR beta chain has a count of ten or more. CDR1 is MNHNY, CDR2 SVGAGI, per germline (reference sequence). The CDR3 loop spans 14 amino acids. Trimming shortened V by 10 bases and J by 1 base, and 16 bases separated the two germline ends. An oligonucleotide containing a UMI was ligated to the 3' end of TCR cDNA. The record originates from a study of naive and memory T cell subsets. The SP2 primer and nested alpha and beta constant region primers amplified ligated cDNA in four rounds. TCRdb re-derived calls from the 5' RACE reads in MiXCR, one entry per CDR3 protein. The data show roughly 48,000 distinct CDR3 sequences, with about 4.8% seen just once and around 0.84% held by the top ten.

This chain joins TRBV6-6 and TRBJ2-5; D might be TRBD2 (5 bases). The origin of this receptor is a female donor in good health. DNA for the CDR3: TGTGCCACCTCGCCGGGGATCTTCCAAGAGACCCAGTACTTC. Amino acid sequence: CATSPGIFQETQYF.